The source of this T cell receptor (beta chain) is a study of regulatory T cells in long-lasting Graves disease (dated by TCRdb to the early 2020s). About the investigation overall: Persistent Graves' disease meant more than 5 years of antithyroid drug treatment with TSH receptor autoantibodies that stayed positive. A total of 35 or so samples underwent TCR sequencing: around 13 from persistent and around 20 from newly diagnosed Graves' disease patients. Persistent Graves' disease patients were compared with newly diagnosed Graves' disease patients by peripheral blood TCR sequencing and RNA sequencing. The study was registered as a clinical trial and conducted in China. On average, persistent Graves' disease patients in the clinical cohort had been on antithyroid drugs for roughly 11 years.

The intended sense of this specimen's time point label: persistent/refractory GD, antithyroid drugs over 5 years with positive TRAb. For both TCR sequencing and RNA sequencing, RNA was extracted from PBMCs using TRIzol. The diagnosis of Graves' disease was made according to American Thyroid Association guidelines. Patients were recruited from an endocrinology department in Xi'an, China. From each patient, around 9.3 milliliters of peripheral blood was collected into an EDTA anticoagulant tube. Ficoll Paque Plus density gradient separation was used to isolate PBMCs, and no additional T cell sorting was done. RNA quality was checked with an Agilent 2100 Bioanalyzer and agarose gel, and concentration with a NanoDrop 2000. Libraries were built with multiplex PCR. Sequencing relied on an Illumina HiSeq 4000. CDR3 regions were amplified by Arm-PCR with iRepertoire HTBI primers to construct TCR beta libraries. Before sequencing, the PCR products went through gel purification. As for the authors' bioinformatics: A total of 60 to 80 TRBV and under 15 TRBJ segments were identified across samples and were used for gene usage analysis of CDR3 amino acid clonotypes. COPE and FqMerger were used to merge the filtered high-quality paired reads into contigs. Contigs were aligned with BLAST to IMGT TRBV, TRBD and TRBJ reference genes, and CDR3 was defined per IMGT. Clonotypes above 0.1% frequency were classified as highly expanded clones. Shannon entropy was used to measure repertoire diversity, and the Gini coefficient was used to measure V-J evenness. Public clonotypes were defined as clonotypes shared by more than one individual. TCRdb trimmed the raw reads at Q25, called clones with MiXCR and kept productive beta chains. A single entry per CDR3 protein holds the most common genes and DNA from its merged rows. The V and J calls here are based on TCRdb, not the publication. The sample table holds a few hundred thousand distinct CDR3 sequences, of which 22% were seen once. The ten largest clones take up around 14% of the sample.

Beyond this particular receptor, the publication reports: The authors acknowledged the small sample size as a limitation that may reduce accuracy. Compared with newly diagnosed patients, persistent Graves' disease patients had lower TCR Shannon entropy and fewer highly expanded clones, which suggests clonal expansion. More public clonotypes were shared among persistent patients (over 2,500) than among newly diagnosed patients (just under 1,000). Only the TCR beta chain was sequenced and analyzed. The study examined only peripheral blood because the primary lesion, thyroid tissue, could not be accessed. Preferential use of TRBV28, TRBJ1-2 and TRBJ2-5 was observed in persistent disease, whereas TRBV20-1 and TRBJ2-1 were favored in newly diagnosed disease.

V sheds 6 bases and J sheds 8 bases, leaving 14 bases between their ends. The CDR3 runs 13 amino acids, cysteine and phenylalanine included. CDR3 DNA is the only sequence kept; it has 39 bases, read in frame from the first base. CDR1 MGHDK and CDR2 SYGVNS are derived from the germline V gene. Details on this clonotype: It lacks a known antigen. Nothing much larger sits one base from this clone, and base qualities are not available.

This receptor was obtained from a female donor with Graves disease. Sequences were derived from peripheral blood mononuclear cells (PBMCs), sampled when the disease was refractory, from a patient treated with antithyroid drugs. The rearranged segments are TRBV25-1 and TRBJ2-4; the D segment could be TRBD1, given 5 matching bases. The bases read TGTGCCAGCAGGGGTACAGGCCTGGACATTCAGTACTTC. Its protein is CASRGTGLDIQYF.